The rows below give T cell receptor beta chains drawn from one sample of a study of vaccination effects on CD4 cells after COVID-19. TCRdb keeps only in-frame clones here, not all; method: immunoSEQ multiplex PCR. The data show about 31,000 clones, about 63% seen once. Their cognate antigens are unknown. This specimen was CD4+ T cells from PBMCs cultured with HCoV-229E spike peptides, taken before COVID-19 vaccination. Receptors originate from a human donor who received a COVID-19 vaccine. Each CDR3 is given with its conserved first and last residue. A D gene is named only where the DNA matches it firmly. Rows give clone size only sometimes, using once, few, many, or a class for an expanded clone.

TRBV3-1/TRBV3-2	TRBJ2-4	NA	15	NA	CASSRAGVAKNIQYF	TGTGCCAGCAGTCGAGCGGGTGTAGCCAAAAACATTCAGTACTTC
TRBV5-1	TRBJ2-7	NA	12	NA	CASSLEGGEQYF	TGCGCCAGCAGCTTGGAGGGAGGCGAGCAGTACTTC
TRBV7-2	TRBJ2-1	TRBD2	14	NA	CASGSLAGLDEQFF	TGTGCCAGCGGATCACTAGCGGGGTTGGATGAGCAGTTCTTC
TRBV15	TRBJ2-3	TRBD2	16	NA	CATSRETSGRMDTQYF	TGTGCCACCAGCAGAGAGACTAGCGGGAGGATGGATACGCAGTATTTT
TRBV18	TRBJ2-7	NA	15	few	CASSPQAGSRYEQYF	TGTGCCAGCTCACCCCAGGCGGGGTCCCGCTACGAGCAGTACTTC
TRBV13	TRBJ2-4	TRBD1	16	NA	CASSINWTGRKNIQYF	TGTGCCAGCAGCATTAACTGGACAGGACGCAAAAACATTCAGTACTTC
TRBV19	TRBJ2-1	NA	15	NA	CASMNRLTSYNEQFF	TGTGCCAGTATGAACCGGTTAACATCCTACAATGAGCAGTTCTTC
TRBV6-1	TRBJ1-1	NA	14	NA	CASSEFGVREAAFF	TGTGCCAGCAGTGAATTTGGCGTCAGGGAGGCGGCTTTCTTT
TRBV6-2/TRBV6-3	TRBJ2-3	TRBD2	17	NA	CASSLRLAGGRPDTQYF	TGTGCCAGCAGTCTACGACTAGCGGGGGGCCGCCCAGATACGCAGTATTTT
TRBV7-9	TRBJ2-5	NA	12	NA	CASSTGQETQYF	TGTGCCAGCAGCACGGGACAAGAGACCCAGTACTTC
TRBV19	TRBJ1-2	NA	16	NA	CASATPFKSTAGGYTF	TGTGCCAGTGCTACCCCGTTTAAGAGCACGGCGGGAGGCTACACCTTC
TRBV5-1	TRBJ2-7	TRBD2	17	NA	CASSWWTSGDEGYEQYF	TGCGCCAGCAGCTGGTGGACTAGCGGGGACGAGGGCTACGAGCAGTACTTC
TRBV7-9	TRBJ1-4	TRBD1	17	NA	CASSTSGGRATNEKLFF	TGTGCCAGCAGCACCTCAGGGGGCCGTGCAACTAATGAAAAACTGTTTTTT
TRBV3-1/TRBV3-2	TRBJ2-7	TRBD2	13	NA	CASSRGLVSEQYF	TGTGCCAGCAGCCGAGGACTAGTTTCCGAGCAGTACTTC
TRBV7-9	TRBJ1-6	NA	16	medium-sized	CASGPKGIGYNSPLHF	TGTGCCAGCGGCCCGAAGGGGATAGGGTATAATTCACCCCTCCACTTT
TRBV4-1	TRBJ2-4	TRBD2	17	NA	CASSPRLAGLAKNIQYF	TGCGCCAGCAGCCCCCGACTAGCGGGGCTAGCCAAAAACATTCAGTACTTC
TRBV6-5	TRBJ1-4	TRBD1	15	NA	CASTTGGGVNEKLFF	TGTGCCAGCACTACAGGGGGCGGTGTTAATGAAAAACTGTTTTTT
TRBV20-1	TRBJ2-5	NA	13	once	CSASRTGQETQYF	TGCAGTGCTAGTCGGACGGGCCAAGAGACCCAGTACTTC
TRBV15	TRBJ2-2	TRBD1	14	NA	CATALGTGTGELFF	TGTGCCACCGCGCTAGGGACAGGGACCGGGGAGCTGTTTTTT
TRBV5-4	TRBJ1-1	TRBD1	15	NA	CASSTDRGFQMEAFF	TGTGCCAGCAGCACCGACAGGGGGTTTCAGATGGAAGCTTTCTTT
TRBV7-9	TRBJ2-7	TRBD1	15	NA	CASSIGQARFYEQYF	TGTGCCAGCAGCATCGGACAGGCCAGGTTCTACGAGCAGTACTTC
TRBV27	TRBJ2-7	NA	13	NA	CASNSDPGRRLFF	TGTGCCAGCAATTCAGATCCGGGGAGGAGGCTCTTTTTC
TRBV14	TRBJ1-2	NA	15	NA	CASSTSGTLRRGYTF	TGTGCCAGCTCAACTTCCGGGACCCTACGACGTGGCTACACCTTC
TRBV27	TRBJ2-6	TRBD2	18	NA	CASRTWTSGEGGANVLTF	TGTGCCAGCAGGACTTGGACTAGCGGGGAGGGGGGGGCCAACGTCCTGACTTTC
TRBV7-2	TRBJ1-3	NA	15	NA	CASSPRWIDGNTIYF	TGTGCCAGCAGCCCCCGCTGGATCGATGGAAACACCATATATTTT
TRBV18	TRBJ2-5	NA	13	NA	CASSLGPQETQYF	TGTGCCAGCTCCCTTGGACCCCAAGAGACCCAGTACTTC
TRBV18	TRBJ1-4	NA	16	few	CASSKTVGATNEKLFF	TGTGCCAGCTCTAAGACAGTAGGAGCAACTAATGAAAAACTGTTTTTT
TRBV3-1/TRBV3-2	TRBJ1-1	NA	13	once	CASSQVNSRRAFF	TGTGCCAGCAGCCAAGTGAACAGCCGAAGGGCTTTCTTT
TRBV2	TRBJ1-3	TRBD1	16	NA	CASSGQGALSGNTIYF	TGTGCCAGCAGTGGACAGGGGGCTCTCTCTGGAAACACCATATATTTT
TRBV2	TRBJ2-7	TRBD2	14	NA	CASRAPGGGYEQYF	TGTGCCAGTCGGGCCCCCGGGGGGGGCTACGAGCAGTACTTC
TRBV6-5	TRBJ1-3	NA	13	NA	CASQVSDGNTIYF	TGTGCCAGCCAGGTGTCCGATGGAAACACCATATATTTT
TRBV7-8	TRBJ2-7	TRBD1	16	NA	CASSFPSGGQGREQYF	TGTGCCAGCAGCTTCCCCTCGGGGGGACAGGGGCGAGAGCAGTACTTC
TRBV2	TRBJ1-4	NA	14	NA	CASKLDGPNEKLFF	TGTGCCAGCAAGTTGGACGGTCCAAATGAAAAACTGTTTTTT
TRBV28	TRBJ1-4	NA	12	NA	CASSSHPQGLFF	TGTGCCAGCAGTTCCCACCCCCAGGGACTGTTTTTT
TRBV19	TRBJ1-2	TRBD1	14	NA	CASSTPGQDYGYTF	TGTGCCAGTAGTACTCCGGGACAGGACTATGGCTACACCTTC
TRBV4-3	TRBJ2-4	TRBD1	16	NA	CASSQVWQGEKNIQYF	TGCGCCAGCAGCCAAGTATGGCAGGGGGAGAAAAACATTCAGTACTTC
TRBV9	TRBJ2-2	TRBD2	14	NA	CASTRTSGTGELFF	TGTGCCAGCACCCGGACTAGCGGAACCGGGGAGCTGTTTTTT
TRBV7-9	TRBJ2-1	TRBD2	16	few	CASSLALAGEYNEQFF	TGTGCCAGCAGCTTAGCTTTAGCGGGAGAGTACAATGAGCAGTTCTTC
TRBV28	TRBJ2-7	NA	17	NA	CASSFIVLAHFTYEQYF	TGTGCCAGCAGTTTTATCGTCCTAGCTCACTTTACCTACGAGCAGTACTTC
TRBV5-4	TRBJ2-7	NA	13	NA	CASSTRSSYEQYF	TGTGCCAGCAGCACACGCAGCTCCTACGAGCAGTACTTC
TRBV15	TRBJ2-7	TRBD2	16	NA	CATSRGSSGRAYEQYF	TGTGCCACCAGCAGAGGCTCTAGCGGGAGGGCCTACGAGCAGTACTTC
TRBV30	TRBJ2-7	NA	15	NA	CAWRVGLPGTYEQYF	TGTGCCTGGAGGGTAGGCCTCCCGGGCACCTACGAGCAGTACTTC
TRBV15	TRBJ2-7	NA	17	NA	CATSRESPGTRSKGQYF	TGTGCCACCAGCAGAGAAAGCCCCGGGACAAGGAGTAAAGGGCAGTACTTC
TRBV7-9	TRBJ2-5	NA	13	once	CASSSLVGGTQYF	TGTGCCAGCAGCTCCCTAGTGGGAGGGACCCAGTACTTC
TRBV19	TRBJ1-5	NA	16	NA	CASPRQGRGCNQPQHF	TGTGCCAGTCCCCGCCAGGGGCGCGGGTGCAATCAGCCCCAGCATTTT
TRBV11-2	TRBJ2-2	NA	13	few	CASSLQGPGELFF	TGTGCCAGCAGCCTACAGGGCCCCGGGGAGCTGTTTTTT
TRBV10-3	TRBJ2-5	TRBD2	16	NA	CAISEVPGLAGETQYF	TGTGCCATCAGTGAGGTACCGGGACTAGCGGGGGAGACCCAGTACTTC
TRBV7-9	TRBJ2-7	TRBD1	16	few	CASSSVRTGNAYEQYF	TGTGCCAGCAGCTCAGTAAGGACAGGTAACGCCTACGAGCAGTACTTC
TRBV14	TRBJ2-2	NA	13	NA	CASSANKAGELFF	TGTGCCAGCAGCGCAAACAAGGCCGGGGAGCTGTTTTTT
TRBV9	TRBJ2-3	NA	15	NA	CASSVATRPTDTQYF	TGTGCCAGCAGCGTAGCGACTAGACCCACAGATACGCAGTATTTT